The 27 T cell receptor beta chains below all came from one sample that was sequenced in a study of blood T cell repertoires in COVID-19. Produced via immunoSEQ multiplex PCR; TCRdb's table is partial and in-frame only. The sample has more than 250,000 clones, more than 70% seen once. The sequenced sample consisted of peripheral blood. The origin of the receptors is a woman aged 45-65 years with acute or convalescent COVID-19.

On this clone: This may come from a read error, since a much larger clone is one base off. The chain uses TRBV28 and TRBJ1-2; D is perhaps TRBD1 (6 bases). The germline V and J ends were trimmed by 6 bases and 4 bases, with 15 bases remaining between them. CDR1 is MDHEN, CDR2 SYDVKM, per germline. This CDR3 contains 14 residues. CDR3 sequence: CASRTTETGYGYTF. CDR3 bases: TGTGCCAGCAGAACCACCGAGACAGGCTATGGCTACACCTTC.

This rearrangement joins TRBV24-1 to TRBJ2-7, with 7 bases fitting TRBD1. The CDR3 extends over 13 amino acids. Germline V CDR1 and CDR2: KGHDR, SFDVKD. The ends lost 9 bases at V and 2 bases at J; junction bases unmatched: 6. The DNA of the CDR3 is TGTGCCACCGGAACAGGGGAAGCCTACGAGCAGTACTTC. Amino acids: CATGTGEAYEQYF.

The chain couples TRBV27 to TRBJ1-1, with 7 bases fitting TRBD1. The J segment lost 1 base and the V segment lost 2 bases, leaving 7 bases of the junction unmatched. Germline V lookup: CDR1 MNHEY, CDR2 SMNVEV (reference sequence). CDR3 length equals 16 residues. CDR3 in DNA: TGTGCCAGCAGTTTAAGGGACAGATCTTCGAACACTGAAGCTTTCTTT. Translation gives CASSLRDRSSNTEAFF.

The genes are TRBV6-6 and TRBJ1-4; D possibly corresponds to TRBD1 (5 bases). CDR1 and CDR2 (germline): MNHNY, SVGAGI (reference sequence). The V end was cut by 2 bases, the J end by 2 bases, with 6 bases between. This CDR3 contains 14 residues. CDR3 DNA sequence: TGTGCCAGCAGTTACGGGGCGACTAATGAAAAACTGTTTTTT. Translated, it gives CASSYGATNEKLFF.

In this sample, this clone turned up many times. The rearrangement joins TRBV5-1 to TRBJ2-6; no reliable D call. This CDR3 has 17 residues. Germline V gene data show CDR1 as SGHRS and CDR2 as YFSETQ. V lost 0 bases and J lost 0, with 10 bases in between. The CDR3 DNA reads TGCGCCAGCAGCTTGGGACGTACTACCTCTGGGGCCAACGTCCTGACTTTC. This codes for CASSLGRTTSGANVLTF.

V is TRBV6-5 and J is TRBJ1-6; tentative D call: TRBD1 (5 bases). CDR1 and CDR2 (germline): MNHEY, SVGAGI. The CDR3 extends over 12 amino acids. The V gene lost 10 bases and the J gene lost 9 bases, with 13 bases spanning the gap. The CDR3 reads CATRGEGSPLHF. The CDR3 DNA sequence: TGTGCCACCCGAGGGGAGGGTTCACCCCTCCACTTT.

The CDR3 sequence is CASRELAGVYNEQFF. CDR3 nucleotide sequence: TGTGCCAGCAGGGAACTAGCGGGAGTGTACAATGAGCAGTTCTTC. This chain joins TRBV28 and TRBJ2-1; TRBD2 matches 11 bases. V trimming: 6 bases; J trimming: 4 bases; junction bases outside the gene matches: 5. Germline CDR1 MDHEN, CDR2 SYDVKM. CDR3 length equals 15 residues.

The chain is built from TRBV11-2 and TRBJ2-7, with D unresolved. Looked up from germline, CDR1 is SGHAT and CDR2 is FQNNGV. Deletions cut 6 bases from V and 2 bases from J, with 14 bases between. The CDR3 spans 14 residues. The CDR3 DNA is TGTGCCAGCAGGATCAACAGAGCTACCTACGAGCAGTACTTC. Protein sequence: CASRINRATYEQYF.

The CDR3 spells CASSLASGQPQHF. The CDR3 region has the DNA TGTGCCAGCAGTTTGGCGTCGGGTCAGCCCCAGCATTTT. The chain links TRBV12-3 or TRBV12-4 to TRBJ1-5; no clear D gene. The CDR3 loop spans 13 amino acids. Trimming stripped 3 bases from V and 6 bases from J, with 9 bases between.

The V and J genes are TRBV5-1 and TRBJ1-6, with 9 bases matching TRBD1. CDR3 size: 16 residues. Germline loops: CDR1 SGHRS, CDR2 YFSETQ. V shed 2 bases and J 9 bases; nucleotides not matched to a gene: 9. Here the CDR3 reads CASSLSPGQGGSPLHF. CDR3 in DNA: TGCGCCAGCAGCTTATCTCCGGGACAGGGTGGTTCACCCCTCCACTTT.

This chain joins TRBV6-6 and TRBJ2-3; 7 bases match TRBD2. The CDR3 sequence is 15 residues long. V dropped 0 bases and J dropped 4; count of bases not matched to a gene: 4. In germline, CDR1 is MNHNY, CDR2 SVGAGI (reference sequence). CDR3 sequence (DNA): TGTGCCAGCAGTTACTCTTTTCTAGCGGCAGATACGCAGTATTTT. Encoded protein: CASSYSFLAADTQYF.

This chain links TRBV24-1 with TRBJ2-7, with 8 bases matching TRBD2. Trimming took 7 bases from V and 0 from J; bases not matched to a gene: 4. The CDR3 runs 14 residues. Germline V gene sequence: CDR1 KGHDR, CDR2 SFDVKD. This CDR3 is CATSLGGDSYEQYF. For the CDR3, the DNA is TGTGCCACCAGCCTCGGGGGGGACTCCTACGAGCAGTACTTC.

As DNA, the CDR3 is TGCGCCAGCAGCTTTCAGGGGTCCTCCTACGAGCAGTACTTC. Its translation is CASSFQGSSYEQYF. The chain links TRBV5-1 to TRBJ2-7; possibly TRBD1 for D (6 bases). Germline CDR1 SGHRS, CDR2 YFSETQ. V dropped 2 bases and J dropped 0 bases, with 9 bases sitting between them. CDR3 length: 14 amino acids.

The V and J genes are TRBV7-8 and TRBJ2-7, with D possibly being TRBD2 (5 bases). Germline CDR1 reads SGHVS; CDR2 reads FQNEAQ. The CDR3 covers 16 residues. Trimming removed 1 base at V and 2 bases at J, with 15 bases between. The CDR3 DNA follows: TGTGCCAGCAGCTTAGGGGTGGGGAGTAACCCCTACGAGCAGTACTTC. Amino acid sequence: CASSLGVGSNPYEQYF. The entire variable domain, with the rest obtained from reference TRBV7-8 and TRBJ2-7, is as follows: GAGVSQSPRYKVAKRGQDVALRCDPISGHVSLFWYQQALGQGPEFLTYFQNEAQLDKSGLPSDRFFAERPEGSVSTLKIQRTQQEDSAVYLCASSLGVGSNPYEQYFGPGTRLTVT.

V usage is TRBV4-3 and J usage is TRBJ2-7, with a weak D call TRBD1 (5 bases). V gave up 0 bases and J gave up 6 bases, with 18 bases separating them. The CDR3 is made up of 16 amino acids. Germline V gene data show CDR1 as LGHNA and CDR2 as YSLEER. The chain's CDR3 is CASSQERHRKRGEQYF. The CDR3 DNA follows: TGCGCCAGCAGCCAAGAGAGGCACAGGAAACGTGGCGAGCAGTACTTC.

The chain combines TRBV7-3 with TRBJ2-3; 7 bases line up with TRBD1. Germline lookup yields CDR1 SGHTA and CDR2 FQGTGA. CDR3 length: 14 amino acids. V shed 5 bases and J 1 base; nucleotides not matched to a gene: 3. CDR3 sequence reads: CASSHGQGTDTQYF. CDR3 nucleotides: TGTGCCAGCAGCCACGGACAGGGCACAGATACGCAGTATTTT.

The gene calls are TRBV4-2 and TRBJ2-3; TRBD2 matches at 10 bases. Looked up from germline, CDR1 is LGHNA and CDR2 is YNFKEQ. V was pared by 4 bases and J by 2 bases, with 12 bases of the junction left unmatched. CDR3 length: 18 amino acids. In DNA form, the CDR3 reads TGTGCCAGCAGCCGTGGACAGCCAACTAGCGGGAACACAGATACGCAGTATTTT. Translation gives CASSRGQPTSGNTDTQYF.

This chain joins TRBV29-1 and TRBJ1-2; TRBD1 matches 7 bases. This CDR3 has 12 amino acids. V was pared by 3 bases and J by 5 bases, with 3 bases of the junction left unmatched. Germline loops: CDR1 SQVTM, CDR2 ANQGSEA. The CDR3 DNA reads as TGCAGCGTTGAGAGGGGGCAATATGGCTACACCTTC. Translation: CSVERGQYGYTF.

V usage is TRBV6-4 and J usage is TRBJ1-6, with 7 nucleotides matching TRBD1. Germline CDR1 MRHNA, CDR2 SNTAGT. There are 15 residues in the CDR3. The J segment lost 5 bases and the V segment lost 7 bases, leaving 8 bases of the junction unmatched. The CDR3 nucleotides read TGTGCCAGCACCCCGGACAGGCTTCATAATTCACCCCTCCACTTT. It yields the protein CASTPDRLHNSPLHF.

This clone appeared once. The chain has TRBV28 and TRBJ1-2; D is uncertain. V dropped 6 bases and J dropped 3 bases, with 11 bases sitting between them. Looked up from germline, CDR1 is MDHEN and CDR2 is SYDVKM. CDR3 length: 13 residues. The CDR3 reads CASRYTFDYGYTF. The CDR3 nucleotides are TGTGCCAGCAGATATACATTCGACTATGGCTACACCTTC.

The V gene is TRBV19, the J gene TRBJ2-5, with D tentatively TRBD1 (5 bases). The CDR3 contains 15 residues. CDR1 is LNHDA and CDR2 is SQIVND in the germline V gene (reference sequence). V lost 5 bases and J lost 5, with 18 bases in between. The CDR3 spells CASSSERGIFETQYF. CDR3 nucleotides: TGTGCCAGTAGTTCAGAAAGGGGCATTTTTGAGACCCAGTACTTC.

The genes are TRBV18 and TRBJ2-1; 8 positions agree with TRBD2. The CDR3 loop spans 15 amino acids. From germline, CDR1 is KGHSH and CDR2 LQKENI. Trimming removed 3 bases from V and 7 bases from J; junction bases left unmatched: 8. The CDR3 nucleotides read TGTGCCAGCTCACCCCCGGGAACTAGCGGAAATGAGCAGTTCTTC. Amino acid sequence: CASSPPGTSGNEQFF.

The chain combines TRBV5-1 with TRBJ2-7, with 10 nucleotides matching TRBD1. The CDR3 extends over 14 amino acids. V lost 6 bases, J lost 1 base, and 4 bases stayed unmatched. Germline V gene sequence: CDR1 SGHRS, CDR2 YFSETQ. The CDR3 sequence is CASTRTGGSYEQYF. CDR3 DNA: TGCGCCAGCACCCGGACAGGGGGATCCTACGAGCAGTACTTC.

The rearrangement joins TRBV18 to TRBJ2-2, with 10 bases identical to TRBD1. The CDR3 has 16 amino acids. The germline CDR1 and CDR2 sequences are KGHSH and LQKENI. The V and J ends lost 3 bases and 2 bases, in that order; junction bases with no gene match: 3. The CDR3 bases are TGTGCCAGCTCACCCGGGACAGGGGAAAACACCGGGGAGCTGTTTTTT. It yields the protein CASSPGTGENTGELFF.

The rearrangement joins TRBV5-4 to TRBJ2-1; 7 bases align to TRBD2. Trimming cost V 3 bases and J 3 bases; bases outside gene matches: 6. Per germline, CDR1 SGHNT and CDR2 YYREEE (reference sequence). The CDR3 is made up of 15 amino acids. The CDR3 nucleotides read TGTGCCAGCAGCTCGCCGGGAGGTGGCTACAATGAGCAGTTCTTC. Its protein is CASSSPGGGYNEQFF. The variable domain in full, completed from reference TRBV5-4 and TRBJ2-1, reads ETGVTQSPTHLIKTRGQQVTLRCSSQSGHNTVSWYQQALGQGPQFIFQYYREEENGRGNFPPRFSGLQFPNYSSELNVNALELDDSALYLCASSSPGGGYNEQFFGPGTRLTVL.

This chain joins TRBV7-9 and TRBJ2-7; 12 positions match TRBD2. V trimming: 5 bases; J trimming: 0 bases; junction bases outside the gene matches: 8. The CDR3 totals 17 residues. Germline CDR1 is SEHNR and CDR2 is FQNEAQ (reference sequence). The CDR3 reads CASSPWTSGASSYEQYF. DNA for the CDR3: TGTGCCAGCAGCCCGTGGACTAGCGGGGCTAGCTCCTACGAGCAGTACTTC.

This rearrangement joins TRBV5-1 to TRBJ1-1; D gene ambiguous. Germline CDR1 and CDR2: SGHRS and YFSETQ. This CDR3 spans 14 amino acids. The V gene lost 1 base and the J gene lost 1 base, with 8 bases spanning the gap. The CDR3 spells CASSLLSGNTEAFF. In DNA form, the CDR3 reads TGCGCCAGCAGCTTGCTGTCAGGGAACACTGAAGCTTTCTTT.